These 32 T cell receptor beta chains originate from one sample sequenced in a study of blood T cell repertoires in COVID-19. The assay was immunoSEQ multiplex PCR, and TCRdb's table has in-frame clones only and misses some. The sample carries fewer than 300,000 clones, about 89% recorded once. The sequenced material came from peripheral blood. The receptors stem from a middle-aged woman who had recovered from COVID-19.

The V and J genes are TRBV5-6 and TRBJ1-6; possible D gene TRBD1, 6 bases. CDR3 length: 18 residues. Germline lookup yields CDR1 SGHDT and CDR2 YYEEEE. The V gene lost 0 bases and the J gene lost 4 bases, with 17 bases spanning the gap. In DNA form, the CDR3 reads TGTGCCAGCAGCTTGGGTGGGCACAGGGCAGGATATAATTCACCCCTCCACTTT. Translating gives CASSLGGHRAGYNSPLHF.

The V call is TRBV4-3, the J call TRBJ1-1; D possibly corresponds to TRBD1 (5 bases). The CDR3 extends over 16 amino acids. Germline loops: CDR1 LGHNA, CDR2 YSLEER. Between the trimmed V and J ends, which lost 0 bases and 2 bases, there was a span of 13 bases. This CDR3 reads CASSQETAPSNTEAFF. CDR3 sequence (DNA): TGCGCCAGCAGCCAAGAGACAGCACCCTCAAACACTGAAGCTTTCTTT.

The chain employs TRBV6-5 and TRBJ2-1; 10 bases align to TRBD2. This CDR3 contains 15 residues. After removal of 6 bases from V and 6 bases from J, the junction contained 8 bases not matched to a gene. Germline-derived CDR1 and CDR2 are MNHEY and SVGAGI. The CDR3 reads CASSYLSGGLNEQFF. In DNA, the CDR3 is TGTGCCAGCAGCTACCTTAGCGGGGGGCTCAATGAGCAGTTCTTC.

This rearrangement joins TRBV19 to TRBJ1-4; TRBD1 matches 7 bases. The CDR3 is made up of 15 amino acids. Per the germline V gene, CDR1 is LNHDA and CDR2 is SQIVND (reference sequence). V lost 7 bases, J lost 6 bases, and 11 bases stayed unmatched. The CDR3 region has the DNA TGTGCCAGTATGAGGCAGAGAGGGGGCGATGAAAAACTGTTTTTT. Translation gives CASMRQRGGDEKLFF.

The V gene is TRBV19, the J gene TRBJ1-5; D is unclear. Germline CDR1 and CDR2: LNHDA and SQIVND (reference sequence). The CDR3 runs 15 residues. Trimming shortened V by 1 base and J by 0 bases, and 7 bases separated the two germline ends. The DNA for the CDR3 is TGTGCCAGTAGTATAGGAGTTTATAGCAATCAGCCCCAGCATTTT. Amino acids: CASSIGVYSNQPQHF.

The CDR3 DNA sequence: TGTGCCAGCAGCGCAGGGGGCGCCTCTCCTCCAGCTTTCTTT. Translating it yields CASSAGGASPPAFF. This rearrangement joins TRBV9 to TRBJ1-1; 8 bases are shared with TRBD1. With V trimmed by 3 bases and J by 10 bases, 11 bases remained unmatched. The CDR3 covers 14 residues. Germline V gene data show CDR1 as SGDLS and CDR2 as YYNGEE.

This sequence joins TRBV19 and TRBJ1-3, with D unresolved. V was shortened by 7 bases and J by 0 bases, with 10 bases between the two germline ends. The CDR3 covers 14 residues. From germline, CDR1 is LNHDA and CDR2 SQIVND (reference sequence). Written as DNA, the CDR3 is TGTGCCAGTAACCAGGCCCGCTCTGGAAACACCATATATTTT. This codes for CASNQARSGNTIYF.

J is TRBJ2-5 and V is TRBV6-5, with 9 bases fitting TRBD2. Germline V gene sequence: CDR1 MNHEY, CDR2 SVGAGI. The CDR3 runs 14 residues. The trim removed 6 bases at V and 4 bases at J, leaving 6 bases unmatched. The CDR3 spells CASSTGTSRETQYF. CDR3 DNA sequence: TGTGCCAGCAGCACCGGGACTAGCAGAGAGACCCAGTACTTC.

The J gene is TRBJ1-1, the V gene TRBV27, with 9 bases aligning to TRBD1. Germline V CDR1 and CDR2: MNHEY, SMNVEV (reference sequence). V lost 2 bases and J lost 4; bases outside the gene matches: 8. CDR3 length equals 16 residues. As DNA, the CDR3 is TGTGCCAGCAGTTTACTTATGGGACAGGGAAGCACTGAAGCTTTCTTT. Its protein product is CASSLLMGQGSTEAFF.

CDR3 in amino acids: CASSLLDRGRGETQYF. The CDR3 region has the DNA TGCGCCAGCAGCTTGCTGGACAGGGGGCGCGGAGAGACCCAGTACTTC. The chain recombines TRBV5-1 with TRBJ2-5, with 11 bases aligning to TRBD1. CDR1 SGHRS and CDR2 YFSETQ come from the germline V gene. CDR3 length equals 16 residues. After removal of 1 base from V and 4 bases from J, the junction contained 6 bases not matched to a gene.

This rearrangement joins TRBV5-4 to TRBJ2-1; D gene unclear. With 0 bases removed from V and 2 bases from J, the gap between germline ends came to 12 bases. CDR3 length: 16 residues. CDR1 is SGHNT and CDR2 is YYREEE in the germline V gene (reference sequence). CDR3 coding DNA: TGTGCCAGCAGCTTGGCCTCCGAGCTAGCCTACAATGAGCAGTTCTTC. Protein sequence: CASSLASELAYNEQFF.

The chain links TRBV3-1 (or the pseudogene TRBV3-2) to TRBJ1-3; TRBD1 agrees at 7 bases. Trimming removed 4 bases from V and 2 bases from J; junction bases left unmatched: 11. Germline-derived CDR1 and CDR2 are LGHDT and YNNKEL (reference sequence). The CDR3 extends over 17 amino acids. For the CDR3, the DNA is TGTGCCAGCAGCCCAAGACAGGGTGGAGTGACTGGAAACACCATATATTTT. It specifies CASSPRQGGVTGNTIYF.

CDR3 sequence (DNA): TGTGCCACCAGCAGTCCAGGACAGGGGAACAATGAGCAGTTCTTC. This translates into CATSSPGQGNNEQFF. The chain is built from TRBV15 and TRBJ2-1, with TRBD1 identical over 9 bases. The CDR3 length is 15 residues. The ends lost 3 bases at V and 5 bases at J; junction bases unmatched: 5. Per the germline V gene, CDR1 is LNHNV and CDR2 is YYDKDF (reference sequence).

The chain combines TRBV10-3 with TRBJ1-1, with TRBD1 matching over 7 bases. This CDR3 contains 17 residues. The V and J ends lost 6 bases and 1 base, in that order; junction bases with no gene match: 14. Germline loops: CDR1 ENHRY, CDR2 SYGVKD. CDR3 in amino acids: CAIRPLDLGQSNTEAFF. The CDR3 nucleotides read TGTGCCATCAGACCCCTAGACCTGGGACAGTCGAACACTGAAGCTTTCTTT.

This rearrangement joins TRBV6-5 to TRBJ1-1, with 8 bases that match TRBD1. Germline V gene data show CDR1 as MNHEY and CDR2 as SVGAGI. With 4 bases clipped from V and 2 bases from J, the junction kept 3 bases outside the gene matches. CDR3 length: 14 amino acids. The CDR3 DNA sequence: TGTGCCAGCAGTTCCCAGGGGGCTAACACTGAAGCTTTCTTT. It encodes CASSSQGANTEAFF.

This rearrangement joins TRBV7-3 to TRBJ2-5; TRBD1 matches at 7 bases. The V segment lost 3 bases and the J segment 4 bases; nucleotides outside the gene matches: 2. Germline values: CDR1 SGHTA, CDR2 FQGTGA. The CDR3 has 13 amino acids. The CDR3 loop is CASSLYRGETQYF. The DNA for the CDR3 is TGTGCCAGCAGCTTGTACAGGGGAGAGACCCAGTACTTC.

The chain recombines TRBV7-9 with TRBJ1-5, with no clear D. Trimming took 5 bases from V and 8 from J, leaving 16 bases between them. CDR3 size: 14 residues. Germline V lookup: CDR1 SEHNR, CDR2 FQNEAQ (reference sequence). The CDR3 reads CASSPISQLEPQHF. The DNA for the CDR3 is TGTGCCAGCAGCCCGATATCCCAGTTGGAGCCCCAGCATTTT.

The V call is TRBV18, the J call TRBJ1-1; TRBD1 matches 12 bases. The CDR3 length is 17 residues. CDR1 and CDR2 (germline): KGHSH, LQKENI. V dropped 1 base and J dropped 4; count of bases not matched to a gene: 7. This chain's CDR3 is CASSPLSGTGGGTEAFF. Here the CDR3 DNA reads TGTGCCAGCTCACCACTCTCCGGGACAGGGGGCGGCACTGAAGCTTTCTTT. Supplemented by reference TRBV18 and TRBJ1-1, the full variable domain reads NAGVMQNPRHLVRRRGQEARLRCSPMKGHSHVYWYRQLPEEGLKFMVYLQKENIIDESGMPKERFSAEFPKEGPSILRIQQVVRGDSAAYFCASSPLSGTGGGTEAFFGQGTRLTVV.

This chain uses TRBV7-2 with TRBJ2-7, with 8 bases aligning to TRBD1. The CDR3 consists of 13 residues. V lost 5 bases to trimming and J lost 6 bases; unmatched junction nucleotides: 6. Germline values: CDR1 SGHTA, CDR2 FQGNSA. CDR3 DNA sequence: TGTGCCAGCAGCGAGCGACAGGGGAGCGAGCAGTACTTC. Translated, it gives CASSERQGSEQYF. Based on the CDR3 plus reference TRBV7-2 and TRBJ2-7, the full variable domain is GAGVSQSPSNKVTEKGKDVELRCDPISGHTALYWYRQSLGQGLEFLIYFQGNSAPDKSGLPSDRFSAERTGGSVSTLTIQRTQQEDSAVYLCASSERQGSEQYFGPGTRLTVT.

The count of this clone is one. The chain combines TRBV2 with TRBJ2-1, with D perhaps TRBD2 (6 bases). The V end was cut by 3 bases, the J end by 6 bases, with 6 bases between. CDR1 and CDR2 (germline): SNHLY, FYNNEI. The CDR3 contains 12 residues. This CDR3 is CASSEGLNEQFF. DNA for the CDR3: TGTGCCAGCAGTGAGGGACTCAATGAGCAGTTCTTC.

The V and J genes are TRBV4-1 and TRBJ2-7, with D tentatively TRBD1 (5 bases). This CDR3 region has 14 residues. CDR1 and CDR2 from the germline V gene are MGHRA and YSYEKL. The germline V and J ends were trimmed by 1 base and 2 bases, with 9 bases remaining between them. The CDR3 DNA follows: TGCGCCAGCAGCCAAGGCAGGGTTACCTACGAGCAGTACTTC. Its translation is CASSQGRVTYEQYF.

The CDR3 protein is CAIRKGDPYEQYF. DNA of the CDR3: TGTGCCATCAGGAAGGGGGACCCCTACGAGCAGTACTTC. The chain recombines TRBV10-3 with TRBJ2-7; TRBD1 is a possible D gene (6 bases). This CDR3 is built from 13 residues. Germline-derived CDR1 and CDR2 are ENHRY and SYGVKD. V lost 6 bases, J lost 2 bases, and 11 bases lay in between.

This chain joins TRBV4-2 and TRBJ2-3; 9 nucleotides align to TRBD1. From germline, CDR1 is LGHNA and CDR2 YNFKEQ. The CDR3 is made up of 16 amino acids. Trimming removed 2 bases from V and 3 bases from J; junction bases left unmatched: 6. The CDR3 DNA is TGTGCCAGCAGCCAACTCCCGGGACAGGGAACAGATACGCAGTATTTT. Translation gives CASSQLPGQGTDTQYF.

This chain joins TRBV4-1 and TRBJ1-3; D perhaps matches TRBD1 (5 bases). Germline CDR1 and CDR2: MGHRA and YSYEKL. The CDR3 loop spans 14 amino acids. V lost 6 bases to trimming and J lost 5 bases, with 14 bases between them. The CDR3 protein is CASRGAGGRNTIYF. The DNA for the CDR3 is TGCGCCAGCAGAGGGGCAGGCGGTAGAAACACCATATATTTT.

This clone occurred a few times. V and J are TRBV29-1 and TRBJ2-1; D remains unclear. V dropped 3 bases and J dropped 4 bases, with 10 bases sitting between them. The CDR3 has 13 amino acids. Germline V gene sequence: CDR1 SQVTM, CDR2 ANQGSEA. DNA of the CDR3: TGCAGCGTTGACCACAGAACTTACAATGAGCAGTTCTTC. Translated, it gives CSVDHRTYNEQFF.

This chain uses TRBV7-3 with TRBJ2-1; 11 bases agree with TRBD2. Trimming at V came to 5 bases and at J to 7 bases, leaving 7 bases not matched to a gene. Germline CDR1 is SGHTA and CDR2 is FQGTGA. There are 15 residues in the CDR3. In DNA, the CDR3 is TGTGCCAGCAGCCCCGTGGTAGCGGGGGGGAATGAGCAGTTCTTC. Amino acids: CASSPVVAGGNEQFF.

This sequence joins TRBV11-2 and TRBJ2-7, with 9 bases identical to TRBD2. The V gene end was trimmed by 1 base and the J gene end by 4 bases; junction bases not matched to a gene: 8. CDR3 length equals 16 residues. Germline V gives CDR1 SGHAT, CDR2 FQNNGV. CDR3 region: CASSLGGSGGLYEQYF. Written as DNA, the CDR3 is TGTGCCAGCAGCTTAGGAGGTAGCGGGGGCCTTTACGAGCAGTACTTC.

The chain couples TRBV19 to TRBJ1-2; D unclear. Germline CDR1 and CDR2: LNHDA and SQIVND (reference sequence). The CDR3 loop spans 14 amino acids. V was pared by 6 bases and J by 5 bases, with 16 bases between. DNA for the CDR3: TGTGCCAGTAGCCCTGAGGCGGGGTATTATGGCTACACCTTC. It is translated as CASSPEAGYYGYTF.

The chain recombines TRBV7-3 with TRBJ2-2; 9 positions agree with TRBD1. Germline lookup yields CDR1 SGHTA and CDR2 FQGTGA. This CDR3 region has 14 residues. Germline trimming cut 3 bases from V and 5 bases from J; bases unmatched to any gene: 1. The CDR3 DNA is TGTGCCAGCAGCTTGACAGGGGGTACCGGGGAGCTGTTTTTT. It translates to CASSLTGGTGELFF.

V gene TRBV19 combines with J gene TRBJ1-1; 10 bases line up with TRBD1. V was clipped by 5 bases and J by 4 bases; unmatched bases: 16. This CDR3 region has 18 residues. CDR1 and CDR2 (germline): LNHDA, SQIVND (reference sequence). For the CDR3, the DNA is TGTGCCAGTAGTCGAATGGGTCCCGGGACAGGGGCGATCACTGAAGCTTTCTTT. It yields the protein CASSRMGPGTGAITEAFF. Full variable domain (rest looked up from reference TRBV19 and TRBJ1-1): DGGITQSPKYLFRKEGQNVTLSCEQNLNHDAMYWYRQDPGQGLRLIYYSQIVNDFQKGDIAEGYSVSREKKESFPLTVTSAQKNPTAFYLCASSRMGPGTGAITEAFFGQGTRLTVV.

The gene calls are TRBV7-3 and TRBJ2-3; D is possibly TRBD2 (7 bases). CDR3 length equals 17 residues. Deletions cut 5 bases from V and 0 bases from J, with 18 bases between. Germline V gene lookup returns CDR1 SGHTA and CDR2 FQGTGA. This chain's CDR3 is CASSPGGGTKSTDTQYF. As DNA, the CDR3 is TGTGCCAGCAGCCCGGGGGGTGGGACAAAGAGCACAGATACGCAGTATTTT.

This chain uses TRBV20-1 with TRBJ2-5, with D perhaps matching TRBD2 (7 bases). Germline CDR1 reads DFQATT; CDR2 reads SNEGSKA (reference sequence). The germline V and J ends were trimmed by 3 bases and 5 bases, with 16 bases remaining between them. The CDR3 is made up of 14 amino acids. The CDR3 bases are TGCAGTGCTAGTGGGTGGGGGGGCCCGGAGACCCAGTACTTC. Protein product: CSASGWGGPETQYF.